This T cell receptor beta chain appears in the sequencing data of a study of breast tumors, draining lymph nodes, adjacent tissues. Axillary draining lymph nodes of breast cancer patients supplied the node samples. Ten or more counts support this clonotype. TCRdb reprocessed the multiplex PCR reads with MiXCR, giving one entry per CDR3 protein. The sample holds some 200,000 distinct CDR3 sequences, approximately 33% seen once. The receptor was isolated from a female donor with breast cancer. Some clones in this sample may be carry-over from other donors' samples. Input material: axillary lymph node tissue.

CDR3 in DNA: TGTGCCAGCAGCTTTCTCAGCCAAGGGTTCACCTACAATGAGCAGTTCTTC. The encoded protein is CASSFLSQGFTYNEQFF. V usage is TRBV7-8 and J usage is TRBJ2-1; D uncertain. V lost 3 bases and J 2 bases, leaving 17 bases between the germline ends. Germline assignment: CDR1 SGHVS and CDR2 FQNEAQ. The CDR3 spans 17 residues.